A selection of T cell receptor beta chains follows, all from one sample in a study of PD-L1 blockade in urothelial cancer. Clones were read by immunoSEQ multiplex PCR, and TCRdb kept only the in-frame ones, dropping some. The table includes 35,000 to 45,000 clones, about nine tenths detected once. The sequences come from PBMCs, collected around atezolizumab (anti-PD-L1) treatment. Receptors were obtained from a man in his 70s with urothelial cancer. Each CDR3 is given with its conserved first and last residue. Fields, in order: V gene, D gene, J gene, CDR3 protein, CDR3 DNA. The D gene is left open where the match is weak.

TRBV5-4,.,TRBJ1-2,CASSPATGGYGYTF,TGTGCCAGCAGCCCTGCTACGGGTGGCTATGGCTACACCTTC
TRBV30,.,TRBJ1-5,CAWSAAGPVNQPQHF,TGTGCCTGGAGCGCCGCAGGGCCCGTCAATCAGCCCCAGCATTTT
TRBV7-9,.,TRBJ2-3,CASSPGVRTDTQYF,TGTGCCAGCAGCCCCGGGGTACGCACAGATACGCAGTATTTT
TRBV4-2,TRBD1,TRBJ2-6,CASTPGQGLGVTWANVLTF,TGTGCCAGCACCCCCGGACAGGGCCTTGGGGTTACCTGGGCCAACGTCCTGACTTTC
TRBV6-5,.,TRBJ2-2,CASSYSPEVGELFF,TGTGCCAGCAGTTACTCGCCCGAGGTCGGGGAGCTGTTTTTT
TRBV9,TRBD2,TRBJ2-1,CASSVGSGSPYNEQFF,TGTGCCAGCAGCGTGGGTAGCGGGAGCCCATACAATGAGCAGTTCTTC
TRBV6-1,TRBD2,TRBJ2-1,CASSATLATEQFF,TGTGCCAGCAGCGCCACACTAGCGACTGAGCAGTTCTTC
TRBV7-2,.,TRBJ1-1,CASGIDRNTEAFF,TGTGCCAGCGGAATCGACAGGAACACTGAAGCTTTCTTT
TRBV4-2,.,TRBJ1-5,CASSQDQSGRGQPQHF,TGTGCCAGCAGCCAAGACCAATCAGGGCGGGGGCAGCCCCAGCATTTT
TRBV4-1,TRBD1,TRBJ1-1,CASSPRTGGVIMNTEAFF,TGCGCCAGCAGCCCAAGGACAGGGGGCGTGATTATGAACACTGAAGCTTTCTTT